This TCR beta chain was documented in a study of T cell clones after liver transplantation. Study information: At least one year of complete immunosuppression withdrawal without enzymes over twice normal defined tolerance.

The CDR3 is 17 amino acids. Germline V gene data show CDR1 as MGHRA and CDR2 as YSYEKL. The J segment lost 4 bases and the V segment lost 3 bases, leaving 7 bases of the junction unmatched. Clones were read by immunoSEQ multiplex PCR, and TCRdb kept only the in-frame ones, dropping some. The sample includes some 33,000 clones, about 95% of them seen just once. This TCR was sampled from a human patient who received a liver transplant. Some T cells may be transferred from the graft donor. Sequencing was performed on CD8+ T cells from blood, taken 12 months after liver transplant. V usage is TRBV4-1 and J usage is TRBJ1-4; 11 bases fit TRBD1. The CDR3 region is CASSQGPGQGVNEKLFF. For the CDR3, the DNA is TGCGCCAGCAGCCAGGGACCGGGACAGGGGGTTAATGAAAAACTGTTTTTT.